The 23 T cell receptor beta chains reported below all come from one sample, sequenced in a study of preoperative IRX-2 immunotherapy in early breast cancer. Specified treatment: preoperative locoregional IRX-2 cytokine immunotherapy. Clones were read by immunoSEQ multiplex PCR, and TCRdb kept only the in-frame ones, dropping some. This table has around 34,000 clones, roughly 96% appearing once. Sample collection occurred from a patient treated with IRX-2 immunotherapy. Every receptor here comes from a human donor with breast cancer.

V usage is TRBV5-6 and J usage is TRBJ2-3; 13 nucleotides align to TRBD2. The CDR3 extends over 17 amino acids. Germline lookup yields CDR1 SGHDT and CDR2 YYEEEE. The junction had 11 bases not matched to a gene; V was cut back by 4 bases and J by 6 bases. The CDR3 DNA follows: TGTGCCAGCAGCCCGCAAATGACTAGCGGGAGGCTCGATACGCAGTATTTT. Translated, it gives CASSPQMTSGRLDTQYF.

The CDR3 is CASSLAGSPLHF. The DNA of the CDR3 is TGTGCCAGCAGCTTAGCGGGTTCACCCCTCCACTTT. V is TRBV7-3 and J is TRBJ1-6; D gene ambiguous. V dropped 2 bases and J dropped 9 bases, with 5 bases sitting between them. CDR1 and CDR2 (germline): SGHTA, FQGTGA. The CDR3 is 12 residues long.

V usage is TRBV27 and J usage is TRBJ2-7; the match to TRBD2 covers 9 bases. V gave up 10 bases and J gave up 4 bases; unmatched junction bases: 14. Per germline, CDR1 MNHEY and CDR2 SMNVEV (reference sequence). This CDR3 is 15 amino acids long. The CDR3 is CATRPSSGSAYEQYF. The CDR3, as DNA: TGTGCCACTCGCCCGAGTAGCGGGAGTGCTTACGAGCAGTACTTC.

The chain joins TRBV5-6 to TRBJ2-7, with 7 nucleotides matching TRBD2. V shed 2 bases and J 1 base; nucleotides not matched to a gene: 6. Germline V lookup: CDR1 SGHDT, CDR2 YYEEEE. The CDR3 runs 15 residues. In DNA form, the CDR3 reads TGTGCCAGCAGCTTCCGGGCTAGCGGATCCTACGAGCAGTACTTC. Amino acid sequence: CASSFRASGSYEQYF.

The chain combines TRBV9 with TRBJ1-5; no clear D. CDR1 is SGDLS and CDR2 is YYNGEE in the germline V gene. The CDR3 spans 14 residues. Trimming left V 0 bases short and J 5 bases short, with 9 bases between. DNA for the CDR3: TGTGCCAGCAGCGTAGGGGCGAAGGATCAGCCCCAGCATTTT. It is translated as CASSVGAKDQPQHF. Supplemented by reference TRBV9 and TRBJ1-5, the full variable domain reads DSGVTQTPKHLITATGQRVTLRCSPRSGDLSVYWYQQSLDQGLQFLIQYYNGEERAKGNILERFSAQQFPDLHSELNLSSLELGDSALYFCASSVGAKDQPQHFGDGTRLSIL.

The chain recombines TRBV6-6 with TRBJ2-7, with D unclear. Germline-derived CDR1 and CDR2 are MNHNY and SVGAGI (reference sequence). The CDR3 consists of 14 residues. The ends were cut back, 2 bases at V and 6 bases at J, with 14 bases in the middle. The CDR3 DNA reads as TGTGCCAGCAGTTACCAGGCCTCGACGGTCGAGCAGTACTTC. Translation: CASSYQASTVEQYF.

This chain joins TRBV18 and TRBJ2-1; D is possibly TRBD2 (5 bases). The CDR3 extends over 14 amino acids. The germline gives CDR1 KGHSH, CDR2 LQKENI. The V end lost 2 bases, the J end lost 8 bases, and 13 bases lay between the germline ends. The DNA for the CDR3 is TGTGCCAGCTCACCAACCCTAGCACGCGATGAGCAGTTCTTC. It specifies CASSPTLARDEQFF.

In its sample, this clone was seen once. The chain employs TRBV5-4 and TRBJ2-1, with TRBD2 identical over 13 bases. Germline-derived CDR1 and CDR2 are SGHNT and YYREEE (reference sequence). The CDR3 has 16 residues. J gave up 6 bases and V 5 bases, and 8 bases lay outside the gene matches. The CDR3 is CASSLGTSGRANEQFF. The CDR3 DNA sequence: TGTGCCAGCAGTCTAGGTACTAGCGGGAGGGCCAATGAGCAGTTCTTC.

The chain couples TRBV28 to TRBJ2-2; 7 positions agree with TRBD1. The CDR3 is 14 amino acids. V lost 6 bases and J lost 3; bases outside the gene matches: 4. Germline CDR1 reads MDHEN; CDR2 reads SYDVKM. The CDR3 coding sequence is TGTGCCAGCAGACCAGGGGGAGACACCGGGGAGCTGTTTTTT. Translating it yields CASRPGGDTGELFF.

The gene calls are TRBV19 and TRBJ2-7; TRBD1 aligns across 8 bases. Germline V gene data show CDR1 as LNHDA and CDR2 as SQIVND (reference sequence). The CDR3 is 12 amino acids. V lost 4 bases to trimming and J lost 7 bases; unmatched junction nucleotides: 3. In nucleotides, the CDR3 is TGTGCCAGTAGTACCAGGGGGCTGGAGCAGTACTTC. This translates into CASSTRGLEQYF.

This clone has just one count. The V gene is TRBV28, the J gene TRBJ2-3, with a tentative D call TRBD1 (6 bases). This CDR3 is built from 14 residues. The ends were cut back, 3 bases at V and 5 bases at J, with 12 bases in the middle. CDR1 is MDHEN and CDR2 is SYDVKM in the germline V gene. CDR3 region: CASSLIQGIDTQYF. Written as DNA, the CDR3 is TGTGCCAGCAGTTTGATACAGGGCATAGATACGCAGTATTTT.

This clone was recorded a few times. This chain connects TRBV14 to TRBJ2-7; TRBD1 might be the D (5 bases). V was pared by 0 bases and J by 2 bases, with 17 bases between. This CDR3 has 17 residues. Germline V gives CDR1 SGHDN, CDR2 FVKESK. The chain's CDR3 is CASSQDGATELPYEQYF. The CDR3 DNA follows: TGTGCCAGCAGCCAAGATGGGGCAACAGAACTCCCCTACGAGCAGTACTTC.

This clone was observed a single time. The CDR3 protein is CASSPTGPTDTQYF. The CDR3 region has the DNA TGCGCCAGCAGCCCGACAGGGCCCACAGATACGCAGTATTTT. J is TRBJ2-3 and V is TRBV4-3, with 7 bases matching TRBD1. Germline CDR1 and CDR2: LGHNA and YSLEER. J gave up 2 bases and V 4 bases, and 3 bases lay outside the gene matches. The CDR3 runs to 14 residues.

The V and J genes are TRBV10-2 and TRBJ2-7; 11 bases agree with TRBD2. Germline-derived CDR1 and CDR2 are WSHSY and SAAADI. The trim removed 4 bases at V and 6 bases at J, leaving 2 bases unmatched. The CDR3 is 13 amino acids. The CDR3 reads CASSGLAGLEQYF. The CDR3 DNA reads TGCGCCAGCAGTGGACTAGCGGGACTCGAGCAGTACTTC.

The chain uses TRBV29-1 and TRBJ2-7; D tentatively fits TRBD1 or TRBD2 (5 bases each). Trimming shortened V by 6 bases and J by 2 bases, and 14 bases separated the two germline ends. Looked up from germline, CDR1 is SQVTM and CDR2 is ANQGSEA. The length of the CDR3 is 13 residues. The CDR3 DNA reads TGCAGCGTCTCCCGGGGCGGAGCCTACGAGCAGTACTTC. This translates into CSVSRGGAYEQYF.

The chain joins TRBV5-1 to TRBJ2-3; 12 bases are a match to TRBD2. The CDR3 extends over 18 amino acids. V shed 0 bases and J 0 bases; nucleotides not matched to a gene: 5. Germline V gene sequence: CDR1 SGHRS, CDR2 YFSETQ. CDR3 residues: CASSLEPSGGASTDTQYF. The CDR3 DNA reads TGCGCCAGCAGCTTGGAGCCTAGCGGGGGGGCAAGCACAGATACGCAGTATTTT.

The chain combines TRBV30 with TRBJ2-7; D is perhaps TRBD2 (6 bases). Germline loops: CDR1 GTSNPN, CDR2 SVGIG (reference sequence). The V and J ends lost 0 bases and 6 bases respectively, with 12 bases between them. The length of the CDR3 is 13 residues. In DNA form, the CDR3 reads TGTGCCTGGAGTGTATGGCGGGGAGGCGAGCAGTACTTC. Translated: CAWSVWRGGEQYF.

The chain is built from TRBV5-1 and TRBJ2-7, with 9 positions matching TRBD1. V shed 0 bases, J shed 5 bases, and the junction held 3 bases outside the gene matches. Germline loops: CDR1 SGHRS, CDR2 YFSETQ. The CDR3 is 14 residues long. The CDR3 sequence is CASSLARTGDEQYF. Here the CDR3 DNA reads TGCGCCAGCAGCTTGGCGAGGACAGGGGACGAGCAGTACTTC.

The J gene is TRBJ2-7, the V gene TRBV29-1, with 7 nucleotides matching TRBD1. The CDR3 has 13 amino acids. With V trimmed by 6 bases and J by 1 base, 6 bases remained unmatched. Germline V lookup: CDR1 SQVTM, CDR2 ANQGSEA. The CDR3 coding sequence is TGCAGCGTGCGCCCGGGACAGTCCTACGAGCAGTACTTC. As protein: CSVRPGQSYEQYF.

The rearrangement joins TRBV28 to TRBJ2-7, with D tentatively TRBD1 (5 bases). In germline, CDR1 is MDHEN, CDR2 SYDVKM. The CDR3 totals 16 residues. Trimming took off 0 bases at V and 0 bases at J, with 12 bases between the two ends. Here the CDR3 reads CASSLCCRERSYEQYF. CDR3 sequence (DNA): TGTGCCAGCAGTTTATGCTGCAGGGAACGCTCCTACGAGCAGTACTTC.

This chain links TRBV6-1 with TRBJ2-3; possible D gene TRBD1, 6 bases. This CDR3 region has 13 residues. V lost 5 bases to trimming and J lost 2 bases, with 8 bases between them. Germline V CDR1 and CDR2: MNHNS, SASEGT. CDR3 nucleotides: TGTGCCAGCAGTAACAGGGCCACAGATACGCAGTATTTT. This translates into CASSNRATDTQYF.

The sample holds one count of this clone. This rearrangement joins TRBV6-1 to TRBJ2-7; D is uncertain. Per germline, CDR1 MNHNS and CDR2 SASEGT. The ends were cut back, 2 bases at V and 1 base at J, with 9 bases in the middle. The CDR3 totals 14 residues. CDR3 sequence: CASSERAGSYEQYF. CDR3 coding DNA: TGTGCCAGCAGTGAAAGGGCCGGGTCCTACGAGCAGTACTTC.

CDR3 residues: CATSGRQGLKGQFF. In DNA form, the CDR3 reads TGTGCCACCAGCGGTAGACAGGGCTTAAAGGGGCAGTTCTTC. The chain employs TRBV15 and TRBJ2-1, with 7 bases matching TRBD1. Trimming at V came to 5 bases and at J to 12 bases, leaving 13 bases not matched to a gene. The CDR3 contains 14 residues. Germline CDR1 is LNHNV and CDR2 is YYDKDF (reference sequence).